Presented here are 21 T cell receptor beta chains from one specimen sequenced in a study of T cells in Graves' hyperthyroidism and ophthalmopathy (dated by TCRdb to the late 2010s). Library method: multiplex PCR. Sequencing instrument: Illumina HiSeq 2000. The TCR beta CDR3 regions were amplified from the RNA transcripts. The first round of RT-PCR for the TCR CDR3 was performed with the HTBI primer set and the Qiagen OneStep RT-PCR kit. Through fastp at Q25 and MiXCR, TCRdb rebuilt clones from the public reads, retaining in-frame beta chains. Each CDR3 protein appears once, grouped with its most common genes and DNA. The sample table holds under 350,000 distinct CDR3 sequences, of which 18% were seen once. The ten largest clones represent roughly 49% of the sample. Material: blood. Receptor source: a woman aged 50 to 60 with Graves' hyperthyroidism.

V gene TRBV7-8 combines with J gene TRBJ2-5; D unclear. V dropped 5 bases and J dropped 1 base, with 8 bases sitting between them. This CDR3 is 13 amino acids long. Looked up from germline, CDR1 is SGHVS and CDR2 is FQNEAQ. The CDR3 sequence is CASSRPLQETQYF. Written as DNA, the CDR3 is TGTGCCAGCAGCAGACCCCTCCAAGAGACCCAGTACTTC. Variable domain in full (rest from reference TRBV7-8 and TRBJ2-5): GAGVSQSPRYKVAKRGQDVALRCDPISGHVSLFWYQQALGQGPEFLTYFQNEAQLDKSGLPSDRFFAERPEGSVSTLKIQRTQQEDSAVYLCASSRPLQETQYFGPGTRLLVL.

This clonotype has at least ten counts. The V and J genes are TRBV5-1 and TRBJ2-1; a possible D gene is TRBD1 (6 bases). In germline, CDR1 is SGHRS, CDR2 YFSETQ. The ends were cut back, 0 bases at V and 13 bases at J, with 11 bases in the middle. This CDR3 has 12 amino acids. In DNA form, the CDR3 reads TGCGCCAGCAGCTTGGGGACAGACACCCAGTTCTTC. This gives the protein CASSLGTDTQFF. Based on the CDR3 plus reference TRBV5-1 and TRBJ2-1, the full variable domain is KAGVTQTPRYLIKTRGQQVTLSCSPISGHRSVSWYQQTPGQGLQFLFEYFSETQRNKGNFPGRFSGRQFSNSRSEMNVSTLELGDSALYLCASSLGTDTQFFGPGTRLTVL.

The V and J genes are TRBV7-9 and TRBJ1-1, with D maybe TRBD1 (6 bases). Germline values: CDR1 SEHNR, CDR2 FQNEAQ (reference sequence). The V gene lost 3 bases and the J gene lost 2 bases, with 13 bases spanning the gap. The CDR3 loop spans 15 amino acids. This CDR3 is CASSFGGTLNTEAFF. Here the CDR3 DNA reads TGTGCCAGCAGCTTTGGTGGGACACTTAACACTGAAGCTTTCTTT.

This chain joins TRBV19 and TRBJ2-3, with 8 bases matching TRBD2. The CDR3 runs to 16 residues. V lost 0 bases and J lost 6; bases outside the gene matches: 8. Germline CDR1 and CDR2: LNHDA and SQIVND (reference sequence). The CDR3 DNA follows: TGTGCCAGTAGTATAGATACCGGGACTAGGAGGGATACGCAGTATTTT. This codes for CASSIDTGTRRDTQYF.

This clonotype appeared a few times. DNA for the CDR3: TGTGCCAGCAGTGGACATTCGGGACACAGCACAGATACGCAGTATTTT. Encoded protein: CASSGHSGHSTDTQYF. The chain couples TRBV25-1 to TRBJ2-3; perhaps TRBD1 as D (6 bases). Germline V gene lookup returns CDR1 MGHDK and CDR2 SYGVNS. The CDR3 has 16 residues. V shed 4 bases and J shed 0 bases, with 14 bases lying between them.

V usage is TRBV4-1 and J usage is TRBJ2-7; D possibly matches TRBD1 or TRBD2 (6 bases each). The CDR3 runs to 14 residues. Per the germline V gene, CDR1 is MGHRA and CDR2 is YSYEKL. The ends were cut back, 3 bases at V and 4 bases at J, with 13 bases in the middle. The CDR3 sequence is CASSQEQGTYEQYF. The DNA for the CDR3 is TGCGCCAGCAGCCAGGAGCAGGGGACTTACGAGCAGTACTTC.

In this sample, this clonotype turned up a few times. V is TRBV4-1 and J is TRBJ1-5; tentatively, D is TRBD1 (5 bases). The CDR3 extends over 15 amino acids. V shed 3 bases and J shed 4 bases, with 13 bases lying between them. Germline-derived CDR1 and CDR2 are MGHRA and YSYEKL. The CDR3 spells CASSQGESSNQPQHF. CDR3 sequence (DNA): TGCGCCAGCAGCCAGGGGGAATCGTCAAATCAGCCCCAGCATTTT.

This sequence joins TRBV12-3 or TRBV12-4 and TRBJ2-7; no clear D. Trimming left V 5 bases short and J 4 bases short, with 9 bases between. CDR3 size: 12 residues. The CDR3 protein is CASSHAGYEQYF. In DNA, the CDR3 is TGTGCCAGCAGTCACGCAGGTTACGAGCAGTACTTC.

The table lists this clonotype with a few counts. The V and J genes are TRBV4-1 and TRBJ2-1; weak D call: TRBD2 (7 bases). CDR3 length equals 17 residues. Trimming took off 2 bases at V and 4 bases at J, with 18 bases between the two ends. CDR1 is MGHRA, CDR2 YSYEKL, per germline. This chain's CDR3 is CASSQPDTGRGYNEQFF. CDR3 nucleotides: TGCGCCAGCAGCCAACCCGACACAGGGAGGGGATACAATGAGCAGTTCTTC.

The chain employs TRBV10-2 and TRBJ2-1; 11 nucleotides align to TRBD2. The CDR3 spans 16 residues. The germline CDR1 and CDR2 sequences are WSHSY and SAAADI. The V and J ends lost 6 bases and 5 bases, in that order; junction bases with no gene match: 9. In DNA form, the CDR3 reads TGCGCCAGCAGGGTCCGGGGACTAGCGGTAGACAATGAGCAGTTCTTC. Translating it yields CASRVRGLAVDNEQFF.

The DNA of the CDR3 is TGCAGTGCTAAAAGACCGGGACTAGCGGGGAAAAGATCTTACGGGGAGCAGTACGTC. Its protein product is CSAKRPGLAGKRSYGEQYV. This chain links TRBV20-1 with TRBJ2-7; 13 bases are shared with TRBD2. Trimming removed 4 bases from V and 7 bases from J; junction bases left unmatched: 22. CDR3 length equals 19 residues. In germline, CDR1 is DFQATT, CDR2 SNEGSKA (reference sequence).

This clonotype was seen ten or more times. This chain connects TRBV20-1 to TRBJ1-1; D not certain. V shed 3 bases and J shed 8 bases, with 16 bases lying between them. The CDR3 covers 13 residues. Germline assignment: CDR1 DFQATT and CDR2 SNEGSKA (reference sequence). The CDR3 nucleotides read TGCAGTGCTAGCCCTGCGGGCCGACACGAAGCTTTCTTT. Residues: CSASPAGRHEAFF.

This clonotype was picked up a small number of times. The V and J genes are TRBV18 and TRBJ1-1, with TRBD1 as a possible D gene (6 bases). The CDR3 spans 12 residues. CDR1 and CDR2 from the germline V gene are KGHSH and LQKENI. Trimming removed 4 bases at V and 7 bases at J, with 10 bases between. CDR3 in amino acids: CASSRDILEAFF. In DNA, the CDR3 is TGTGCCAGCTCACGGGACATACTTGAAGCTTTCTTT.

A note on this clonotype: Its ends do not fully match the called genes, so a read error is possible. The chain recombines TRBV5-1 with TRBJ2-3, with D hard to call. CDR1 SGHRS and CDR2 YFSETQ come from the germline V gene. This CDR3 has 14 residues. The CDR3 protein is CASSLGRPQDAQYF. CDR3 nucleotides: TGCGCCAGCAGCTTGGGTCGGCCTCAAGATGCGCAGTATTTT.

This clonotype was counted a few times. The chain links TRBV10-3 to TRBJ1-5; D not certain. The CDR3 has 14 amino acids. V was pared by 10 bases and J by 2 bases, with 15 bases between. Germline-derived CDR1 and CDR2 are ENHRY and SYGVKD. The CDR3 coding sequence is TGTGCCACCTCCCGGGAGATGGGCAATCAGCCCCAGCATTTT. It specifies CATSREMGNQPQHF.

This clonotype has at least ten counts. The V gene is TRBV3-1, the J gene TRBJ2-7; D remains unclear. V dropped 4 bases and J dropped 2 bases, with 9 bases sitting between them. The CDR3 sequence is 13 residues long. Germline V gene lookup returns CDR1 LGHDT and CDR2 YNNKEL (reference sequence). CDR3 protein: CASSRGSTYEQYF. CDR3 coding DNA: TGTGCCAGCAGCCGGGGATCGACCTACGAGCAGTACTTC.

This clonotype was counted at least ten times. This rearrangement joins TRBV2 to TRBJ2-1; D not certain. Deletions cut 6 bases from V and 0 bases from J, with 12 bases between. From germline, CDR1 is SNHLY and CDR2 FYNNEI. CDR3 length equals 15 residues. For the CDR3, the DNA is TGTGCCAGCAGCTCGACTTCAAGCTCCTACAATGAGCAGTTCTTC. It encodes CASSSTSSSYNEQFF.

This clonotype was counted once. The genes are TRBV10-2 and TRBJ1-6; D gene unclear. The germline V gene encodes CDR1 WSHSY and CDR2 SAAADI. Trimming removed 6 bases from V and 6 bases from J, with 12 bases in between. CDR3 length: 14 residues. The chain's CDR3 is CASRSDTSNSPLHF. CDR3 sequence (DNA): TGCGCCAGCAGGTCCGACACATCTAATTCACCCCTCCACTTT.

This clonotype was observed many times. For the CDR3, the DNA is TGTGCCAGCAGCCCTGGGGGGTCAGACGATACGCAGTATTTT. Translated, it gives CASSPGGSDDTQYF. The genes are TRBV7-3 and TRBJ2-3, with a tentative D call TRBD2 (6 bases). The CDR3 loop spans 14 amino acids. From germline, CDR1 is SGHTA and CDR2 FQGTGA. The V end was cut by 5 bases, the J end by 6 bases, with 15 bases between.

This chain joins TRBV20-1 and TRBJ2-3; D might be TRBD1 (5 bases). With 5 bases removed from V and 2 bases from J, the gap between germline ends came to 11 bases. This CDR3 is built from 13 residues. Looked up from germline, CDR1 is DFQATT and CDR2 is SNEGSKA (reference sequence). The CDR3 reads CSAQSTATDTQYF. CDR3 coding DNA: TGCAGTGCTCAGTCGACAGCCACAGATACGCAGTATTTT.

This clonotype was seen repeatedly, ten times or more. This chain connects TRBV20-1 to TRBJ2-3, with 8 bases fitting TRBD1. The V gene's germline CDR1 is DFQATT and CDR2 SNEGSKA (reference sequence). J was trimmed by 5 bases and V by 6 bases; bases with no gene match: 7. The CDR3 length is 13 residues. The CDR3 loop is CSAPDRGIDTQYF. The CDR3 region has the DNA TGCAGTGCACCAGACAGGGGTATAGATACGCAGTATTTT.